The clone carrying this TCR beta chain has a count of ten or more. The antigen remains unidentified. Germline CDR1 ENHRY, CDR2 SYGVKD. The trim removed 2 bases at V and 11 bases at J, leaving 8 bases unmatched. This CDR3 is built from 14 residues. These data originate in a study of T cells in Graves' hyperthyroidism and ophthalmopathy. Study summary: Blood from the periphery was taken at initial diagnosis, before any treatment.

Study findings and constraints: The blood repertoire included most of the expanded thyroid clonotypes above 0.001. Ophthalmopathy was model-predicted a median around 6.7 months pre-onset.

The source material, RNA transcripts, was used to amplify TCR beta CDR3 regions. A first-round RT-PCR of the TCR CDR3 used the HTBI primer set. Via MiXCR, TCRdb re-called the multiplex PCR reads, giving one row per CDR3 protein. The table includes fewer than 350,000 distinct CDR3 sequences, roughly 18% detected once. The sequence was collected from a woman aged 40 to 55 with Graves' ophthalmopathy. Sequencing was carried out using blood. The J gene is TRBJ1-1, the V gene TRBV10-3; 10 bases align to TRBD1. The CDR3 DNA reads TGTGCCATCAGTGAGACCGACAGGGGGCTTGAGGCTTTCTTT. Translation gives CAISETDRGLEAFF.